The sequence of this TCR beta chain was determined in a study of beta chain features in type 1 diabetes. The germline V gene has CDR1 LNHNV and CDR2 YYDKDF (reference sequence). Between the trimmed V and J ends, which lost 3 bases and 2 bases, there was a span of 11 bases. This CDR3 spans 14 amino acids. Study-wide results and caveats: A PCR bias possibly favoring shorter templates would apply equally to patients and controls. TCRB CDR3 length was moderately but significantly reduced in all four CD4+ subsets of Type 1 diabetes patients.

Isolated RNA was reverse transcribed in full, so expressed TCRB transcripts were sequenced. Assay used: immunoSEQ multiplex PCR; TCRdb lists only in-frame clones, some missing. The sample shows 310,000 or so clones, roughly 15% of them seen only once. Turning to this clone: As yet, its antigen is unknown.

The sample taken for sequencing was naive CD4+ T cells from blood. The chain is built from TRBV15 and TRBJ2-7, with D perhaps matching TRBD1 (5 bases). This sequence originates from a man younger than 35 with type 1 diabetes. CDR3 protein: CATSRDILTYEQYF. DNA of the CDR3: TGTGCCACCAGCAGGGACATCCTAACCTACGAGCAGTACTTC.